Reported below is one TCR beta chain. Germline CDR1 and CDR2: SGHTA and FQGNSA. Trimming stripped 5 bases from V and 1 base from J, with 13 bases between. CDR3 length equals 15 residues. This sample was taken from a study of T cell clones after liver transplantation. Study-level information: Pre-transplant mixed lymphocyte reactions yielded third-party-reactive TCRbeta sequences as comparators for graft-donor-reactive sequences.

Sequencing was performed with immunoSEQ multiplex PCR; in TCRdb, only in-frame clones are kept and a portion is missing. The top ten clones hold roughly 0.9% of a sample with tens of thousands of clones, over 90% of them seen once. The chain couples TRBV7-2 to TRBJ2-3, with a possible D match to TRBD1 (6 bases). The sequence was collected from a human patient who received a liver transplant. Some T cells may be the graft donor's. Here the sequenced sample was CD4+ T cells from blood, taken around 27 months after liver transplant. Written as DNA, the CDR3 is TGTGCCAGCAGCCTACAGGGTGGAGGCACAGATACGCAGTATTTT. As protein: CASSLQGGGTDTQYF. Based on the CDR3 plus reference TRBV7-2 and TRBJ2-3, the full variable domain is GAGVSQSPSNKVTEKGKDVELRCDPISGHTALYWYRQSLGQGLEFLIYFQGNSAPDKSGLPSDRFSAERTGGSVSTLTIQRTQQEDSAVYLCASSLQGGGTDTQYFGPGTRLTVL.